This note documents a single T cell receptor (beta chain) sequence. This sample was taken from a study of blood T cell repertoires in COVID-19. Study at large: T cells, B-cell-depleted T cells, or PBMCs supplied cDNA or gDNA.

This CDR3 spans 15 amino acids. V shed 5 bases and J shed 2 bases, with 15 bases lying between them. Germline V gene lookup returns CDR1 MDHEN and CDR2 SYDVKM. Per the authors' pipeline: Reference gene primers were amplified, and this amplification served to estimate nucleated cell counts. The table came from immunoSEQ multiplex PCR; TCRdb's copy has only in-frame clones and leaves some out. That table supplies the V and J calls and clone size; D and trimming were determined from the DNA. In the table there are 110,000 to 150,000 clones, around 79% of which are singletons. Sequenced sample: peripheral blood. This TCR came from a man in his forties or fifties with active or convalescent COVID-19. The chain joins TRBV28 to TRBJ2-5; possibly TRBD2 for D (6 bases). CDR3 region: CASSPLLATQETQYF. CDR3 sequence (DNA): TGTGCCAGCAGTCCGTTGCTAGCGACACAAGAGACCCAGTACTTC.